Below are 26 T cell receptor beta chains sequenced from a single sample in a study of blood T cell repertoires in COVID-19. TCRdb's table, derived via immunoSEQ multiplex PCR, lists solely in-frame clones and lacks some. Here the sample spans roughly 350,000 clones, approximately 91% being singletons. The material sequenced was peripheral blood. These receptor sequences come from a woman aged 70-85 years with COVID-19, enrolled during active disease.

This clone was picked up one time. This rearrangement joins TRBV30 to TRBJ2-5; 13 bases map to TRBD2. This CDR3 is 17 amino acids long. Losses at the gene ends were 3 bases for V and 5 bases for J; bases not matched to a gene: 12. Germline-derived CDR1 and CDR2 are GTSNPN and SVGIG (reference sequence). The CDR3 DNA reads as TGTGCCTGGAGAGAAAAGGGACTAGCGGGGAGGGGTGAGACCCAGTACTTC. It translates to CAWREKGLAGRGETQYF. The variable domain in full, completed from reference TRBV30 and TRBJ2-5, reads SQTIHQWPATLVQPVGSPLSLECTVEGTSNPNLYWYRQAAGRGLQLLFYSVGIGQISSEVPQNLSASRPQDRQFILSSKKLLLSDSGFYLCAWREKGLAGRGETQYFGPGTRLLVL.

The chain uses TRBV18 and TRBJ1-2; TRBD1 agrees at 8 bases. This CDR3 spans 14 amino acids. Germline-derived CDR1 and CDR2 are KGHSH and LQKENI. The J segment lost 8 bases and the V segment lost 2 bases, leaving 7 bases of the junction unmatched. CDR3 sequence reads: CASSPGRGLGGYTF. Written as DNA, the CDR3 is TGTGCCAGCTCACCAGGCAGGGGGCTTGGGGGCTACACCTTC.

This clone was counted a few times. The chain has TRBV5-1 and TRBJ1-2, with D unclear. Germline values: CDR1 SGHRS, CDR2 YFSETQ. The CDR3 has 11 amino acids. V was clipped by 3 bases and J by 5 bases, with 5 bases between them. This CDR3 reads CASSSGYGYTF. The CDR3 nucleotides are TGCGCCAGCAGCTCAGGTTATGGCTACACCTTC.

CDR3 sequence: CASSFGTGVGGYTF. CDR3 DNA sequence: TGTGCCAGCAGCTTCGGGACAGGAGTGGGTGGCTACACCTTC. V gene TRBV5-6 combines with J gene TRBJ1-2, with TRBD1 matching over 8 bases. This CDR3 is built from 14 residues. The germline V gene has CDR1 SGHDT and CDR2 YYEEEE. After removal of 2 bases from V and 7 bases from J, the junction contained 7 bases not matched to a gene. Filled out from reference TRBV5-6 and TRBJ1-2, the complete variable domain reads DAGVTQSPTHLIKTRGQQVTLRCSPKSGHDTVSWYQQALGQGPQFIFQYYEEEERQRGNFPDRFSGHQFPNYSSELNVNALLLGDSALYLCASSFGTGVGGYTFGSGTRLTVV.

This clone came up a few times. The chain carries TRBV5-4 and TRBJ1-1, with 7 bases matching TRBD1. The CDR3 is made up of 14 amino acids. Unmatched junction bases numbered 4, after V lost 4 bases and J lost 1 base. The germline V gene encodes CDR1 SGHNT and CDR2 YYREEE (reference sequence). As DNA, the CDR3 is TGTGCCAGCAGCGCCAACAGGGGGAACACTGAAGCTTTCTTT. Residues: CASSANRGNTEAFF. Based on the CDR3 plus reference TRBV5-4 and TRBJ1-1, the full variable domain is ETGVTQSPTHLIKTRGQQVTLRCSSQSGHNTVSWYQQALGQGPQFIFQYYREEENGRGNFPPRFSGLQFPNYSSELNVNALELDDSALYLCASSANRGNTEAFFGQGTRLTVV.

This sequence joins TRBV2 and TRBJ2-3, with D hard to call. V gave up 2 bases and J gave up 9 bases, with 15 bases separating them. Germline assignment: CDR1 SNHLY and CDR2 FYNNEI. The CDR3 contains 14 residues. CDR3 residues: CASSEQLERRTQYF. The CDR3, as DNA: TGTGCCAGCAGTGAACAGCTCGAAAGGCGGACGCAGTATTTT.

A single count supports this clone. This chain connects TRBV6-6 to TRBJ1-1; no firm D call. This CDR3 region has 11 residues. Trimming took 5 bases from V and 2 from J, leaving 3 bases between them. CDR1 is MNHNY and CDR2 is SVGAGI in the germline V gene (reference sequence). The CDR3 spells CASSTNTEAFF. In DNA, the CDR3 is TGTGCCAGCAGTACAAACACTGAAGCTTTCTTT.

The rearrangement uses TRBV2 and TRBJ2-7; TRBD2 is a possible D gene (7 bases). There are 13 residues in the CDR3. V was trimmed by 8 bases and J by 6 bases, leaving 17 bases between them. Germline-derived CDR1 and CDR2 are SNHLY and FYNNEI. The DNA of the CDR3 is TGTGCCAGCTCCCGGGGGGCCTTCGCCGAGCAGTACTTC. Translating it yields CASSRGAFAEQYF.

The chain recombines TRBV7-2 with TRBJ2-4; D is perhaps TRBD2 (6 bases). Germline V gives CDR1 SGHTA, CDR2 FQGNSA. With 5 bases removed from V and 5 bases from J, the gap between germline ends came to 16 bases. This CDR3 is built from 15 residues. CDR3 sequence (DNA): TGTGCCAGCAGCAATAGGGGCAGGGAGGAAAACATTCAGTACTTC. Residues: CASSNRGREENIQYF.

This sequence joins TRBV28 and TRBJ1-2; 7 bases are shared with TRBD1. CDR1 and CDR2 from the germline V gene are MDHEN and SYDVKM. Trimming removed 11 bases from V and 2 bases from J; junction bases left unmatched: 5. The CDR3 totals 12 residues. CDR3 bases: TGTGCCGGAATGGACAGGAACTATGGCTACACCTTC. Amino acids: CAGMDRNYGYTF.

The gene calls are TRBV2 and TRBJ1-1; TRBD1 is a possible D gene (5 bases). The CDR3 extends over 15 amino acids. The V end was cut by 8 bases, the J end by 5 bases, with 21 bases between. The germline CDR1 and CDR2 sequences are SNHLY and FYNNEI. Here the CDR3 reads CASRLSSAGGTEAFF. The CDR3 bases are TGTGCCAGCCGCCTCTCGTCTGCGGGGGGGACTGAAGCTTTCTTT.

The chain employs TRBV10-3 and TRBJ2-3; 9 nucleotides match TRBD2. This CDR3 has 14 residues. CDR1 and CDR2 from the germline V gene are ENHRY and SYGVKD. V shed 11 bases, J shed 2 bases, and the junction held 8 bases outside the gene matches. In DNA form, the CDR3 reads TGTGCCGCCCTCGGCGGGGGGGCCACAGATACGCAGTATTTT. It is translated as CAALGGGATDTQYF.

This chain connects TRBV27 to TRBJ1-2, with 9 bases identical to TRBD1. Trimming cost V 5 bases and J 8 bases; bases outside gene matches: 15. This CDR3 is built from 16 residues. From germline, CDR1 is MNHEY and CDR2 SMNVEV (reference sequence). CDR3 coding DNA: TGTGCCAGCAGTCCCGGCGTGGGACAGGGAGTTCGGGGCTACACCTTC. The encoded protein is CASSPGVGQGVRGYTF.

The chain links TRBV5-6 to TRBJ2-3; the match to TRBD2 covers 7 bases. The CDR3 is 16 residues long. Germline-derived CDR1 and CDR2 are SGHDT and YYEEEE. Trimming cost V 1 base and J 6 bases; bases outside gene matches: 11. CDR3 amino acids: CASSLRSGTFSDTQYF. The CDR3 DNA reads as TGTGCCAGCAGCTTGAGGAGCGGGACGTTCTCCGATACGCAGTATTTT.

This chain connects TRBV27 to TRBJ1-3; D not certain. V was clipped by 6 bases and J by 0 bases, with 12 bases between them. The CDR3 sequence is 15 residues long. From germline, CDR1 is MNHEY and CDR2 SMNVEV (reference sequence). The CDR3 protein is CASRAIASSGNTIYF. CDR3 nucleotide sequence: TGTGCCAGCAGGGCCATTGCTAGCTCTGGAAACACCATATATTTT.

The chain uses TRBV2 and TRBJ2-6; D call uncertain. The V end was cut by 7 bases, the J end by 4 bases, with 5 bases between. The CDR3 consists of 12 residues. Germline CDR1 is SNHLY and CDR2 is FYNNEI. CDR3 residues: CASKEGANVLTF. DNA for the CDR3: TGTGCCAGCAAAGAGGGGGCCAACGTCCTGACTTTC.

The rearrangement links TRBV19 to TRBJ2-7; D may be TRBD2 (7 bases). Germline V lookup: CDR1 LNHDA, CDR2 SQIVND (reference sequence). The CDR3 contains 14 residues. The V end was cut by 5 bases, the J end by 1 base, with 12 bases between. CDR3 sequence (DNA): TGTGCCAGTAGTCTGGGGGGGCGGTCCTACGAGCAGTACTTC. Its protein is CASSLGGRSYEQYF.

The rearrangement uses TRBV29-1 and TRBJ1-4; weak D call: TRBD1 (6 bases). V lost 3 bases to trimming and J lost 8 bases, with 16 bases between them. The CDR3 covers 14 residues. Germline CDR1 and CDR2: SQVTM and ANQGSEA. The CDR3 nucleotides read TGCAGCGTTGATTTGGGGGCTGGCGGCGAAAAACTGTTTTTT. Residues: CSVDLGAGGEKLFF. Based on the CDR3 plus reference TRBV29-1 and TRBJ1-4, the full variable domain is SAVISQKPSRDICQRGTSLTIQCQVDSQVTMMFWYRQQPGQSLTLIATANQGSEATYESGFVIDKFPISRPNLTFSTLTVSNMSPEDSSIYLCSVDLGAGGEKLFFGSGTQLSVL.

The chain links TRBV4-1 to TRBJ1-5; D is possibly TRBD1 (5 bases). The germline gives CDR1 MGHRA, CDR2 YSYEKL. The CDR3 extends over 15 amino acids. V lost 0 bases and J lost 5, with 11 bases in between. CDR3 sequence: CASSQDTTAYQPQHF. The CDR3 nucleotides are TGCGCCAGCAGCCAAGATACGACAGCTTATCAGCCCCAGCATTTT.

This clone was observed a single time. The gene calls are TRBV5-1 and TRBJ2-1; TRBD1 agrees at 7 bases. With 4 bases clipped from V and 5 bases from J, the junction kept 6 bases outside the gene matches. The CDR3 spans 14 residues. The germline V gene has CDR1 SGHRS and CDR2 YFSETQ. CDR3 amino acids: CASSRWDSHNEQFF. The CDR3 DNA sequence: TGCGCCAGCAGCCGGTGGGACAGCCACAATGAGCAGTTCTTC.

Written as DNA, the CDR3 is TGTGCCAGCAGCTCCAGTGACACCGGGGAGCTGTTTTTT. Protein sequence: CASSSSDTGELFF. The chain recombines TRBV13 with TRBJ2-2; D not certain. This CDR3 region has 13 residues. V dropped 4 bases and J dropped 3 bases, with 6 bases sitting between them. The germline gives CDR1 PRHDT, CDR2 FYEKMQ (reference sequence). Complete variable domain (other parts from reference TRBV13 and TRBJ2-2): AAGVIQSPRHLIKEKRETATLKCYPIPRHDTVYWYQQGPGQDPQFLISFYEKMQSDKGSIPDRFSAQQFSDYHSELNMSSLELGDSALYFCASSSSDTGELFFGEGSRLTVL.

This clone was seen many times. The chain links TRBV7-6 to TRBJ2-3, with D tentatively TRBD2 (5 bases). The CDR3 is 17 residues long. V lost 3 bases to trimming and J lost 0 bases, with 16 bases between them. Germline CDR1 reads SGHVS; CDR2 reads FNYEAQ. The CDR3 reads CASSFGAEAVSTDTQYF. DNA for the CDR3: TGTGCCAGCAGCTTTGGAGCGGAGGCCGTAAGCACAGATACGCAGTATTTT.

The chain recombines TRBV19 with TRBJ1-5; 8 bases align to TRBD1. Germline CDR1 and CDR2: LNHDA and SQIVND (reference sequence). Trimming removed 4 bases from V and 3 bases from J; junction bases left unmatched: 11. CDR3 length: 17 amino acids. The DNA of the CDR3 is TGTGCCAGTAGTACTCTCCGACAGGGGTTGAACAATCAGCCCCAGCATTTT. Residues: CASSTLRQGLNNQPQHF. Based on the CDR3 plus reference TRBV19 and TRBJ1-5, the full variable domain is DGGITQSPKYLFRKEGQNVTLSCEQNLNHDAMYWYRQDPGQGLRLIYYSQIVNDFQKGDIAEGYSVSREKKESFPLTVTSAQKNPTAFYLCASSTLRQGLNNQPQHFGDGTRLSIL.

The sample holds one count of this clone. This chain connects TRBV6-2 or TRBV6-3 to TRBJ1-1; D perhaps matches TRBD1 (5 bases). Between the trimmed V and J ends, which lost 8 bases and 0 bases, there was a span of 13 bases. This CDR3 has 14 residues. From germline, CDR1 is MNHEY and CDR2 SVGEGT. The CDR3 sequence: CASGRAGLNTEAFF. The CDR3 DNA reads TGTGCCAGCGGCCGCGCAGGGTTGAACACTGAAGCTTTCTTT.

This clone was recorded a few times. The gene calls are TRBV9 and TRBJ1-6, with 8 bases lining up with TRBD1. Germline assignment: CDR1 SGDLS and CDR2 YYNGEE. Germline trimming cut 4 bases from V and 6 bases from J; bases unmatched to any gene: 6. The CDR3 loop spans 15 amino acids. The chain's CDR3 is CASSFGQGLNSPLHF. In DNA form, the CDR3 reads TGTGCCAGCAGCTTTGGACAGGGCCTTAATTCACCCCTCCACTTT.

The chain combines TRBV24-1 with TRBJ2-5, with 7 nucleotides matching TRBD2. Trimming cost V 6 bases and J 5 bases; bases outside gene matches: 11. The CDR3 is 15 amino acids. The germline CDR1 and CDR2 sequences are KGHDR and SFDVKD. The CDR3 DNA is TGTGCCACCAGTTCTACTGGGAGGGCCAGGGAGACCCAGTACTTC. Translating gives CATSSTGRARETQYF.